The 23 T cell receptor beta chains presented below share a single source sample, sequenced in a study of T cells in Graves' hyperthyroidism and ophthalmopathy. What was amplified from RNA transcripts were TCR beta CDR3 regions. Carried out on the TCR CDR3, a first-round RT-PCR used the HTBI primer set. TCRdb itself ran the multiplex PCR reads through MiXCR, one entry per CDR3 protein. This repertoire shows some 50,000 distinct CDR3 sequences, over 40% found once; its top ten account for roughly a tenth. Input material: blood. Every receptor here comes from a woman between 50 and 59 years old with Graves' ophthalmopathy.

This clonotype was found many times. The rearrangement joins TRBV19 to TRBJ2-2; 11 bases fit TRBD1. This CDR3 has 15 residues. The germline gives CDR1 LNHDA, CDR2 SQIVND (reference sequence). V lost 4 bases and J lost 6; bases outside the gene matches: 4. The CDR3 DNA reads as TGTGCCAGTAGTAAACGGGACAGGGGGGCCGGGGAGCTGTTTTTT. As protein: CASSKRDRGAGELFF.

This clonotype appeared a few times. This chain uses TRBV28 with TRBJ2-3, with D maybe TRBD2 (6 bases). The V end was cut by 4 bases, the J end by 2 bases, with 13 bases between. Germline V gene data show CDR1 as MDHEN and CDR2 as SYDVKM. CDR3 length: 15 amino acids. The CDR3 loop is CASSSGVGPTDTQYF. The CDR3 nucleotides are TGTGCCAGCAGTTCGGGGGTGGGCCCCACAGATACGCAGTATTTT.

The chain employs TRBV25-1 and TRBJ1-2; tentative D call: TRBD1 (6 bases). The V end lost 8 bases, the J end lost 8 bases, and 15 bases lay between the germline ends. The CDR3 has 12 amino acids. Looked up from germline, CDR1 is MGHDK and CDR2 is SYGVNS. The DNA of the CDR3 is TGTGCCAGCGGGGGCACCGGAGGGGGCTACACCTTC. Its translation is CASGGTGGGYTF.

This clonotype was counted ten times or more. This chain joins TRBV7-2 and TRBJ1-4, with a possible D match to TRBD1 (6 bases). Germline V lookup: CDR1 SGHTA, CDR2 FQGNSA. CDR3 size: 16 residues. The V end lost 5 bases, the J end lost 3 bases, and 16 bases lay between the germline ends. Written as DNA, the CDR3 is TGTGCCAGCAGCCCGGCCCCGGGGGCTGCTAATGAAAAACTGTTTTTT. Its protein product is CASSPAPGAANEKLFF.

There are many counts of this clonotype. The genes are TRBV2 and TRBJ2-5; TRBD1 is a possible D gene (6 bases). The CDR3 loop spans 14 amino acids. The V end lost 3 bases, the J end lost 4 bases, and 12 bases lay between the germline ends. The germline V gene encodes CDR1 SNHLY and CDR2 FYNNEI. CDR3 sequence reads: CASSEAGDRETQYF. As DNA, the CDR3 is TGTGCCAGCAGTGAGGCAGGGGATAGAGAGACCCAGTACTTC.

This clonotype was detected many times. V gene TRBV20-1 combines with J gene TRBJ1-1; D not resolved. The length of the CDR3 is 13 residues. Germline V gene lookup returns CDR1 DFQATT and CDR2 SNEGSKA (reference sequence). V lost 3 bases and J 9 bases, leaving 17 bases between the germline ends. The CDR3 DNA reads TGCAGTGCTAGTAACAGCCCTAACCTGAAAGCTTTCTTT. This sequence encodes CSASNSPNLKAFF.

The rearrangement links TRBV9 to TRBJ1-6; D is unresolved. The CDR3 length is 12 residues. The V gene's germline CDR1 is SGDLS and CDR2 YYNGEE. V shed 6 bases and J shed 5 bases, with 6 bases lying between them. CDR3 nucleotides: TGTGCCAGCACGGGAGATAATTCACCCCTCCACTTT. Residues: CASTGDNSPLHF.

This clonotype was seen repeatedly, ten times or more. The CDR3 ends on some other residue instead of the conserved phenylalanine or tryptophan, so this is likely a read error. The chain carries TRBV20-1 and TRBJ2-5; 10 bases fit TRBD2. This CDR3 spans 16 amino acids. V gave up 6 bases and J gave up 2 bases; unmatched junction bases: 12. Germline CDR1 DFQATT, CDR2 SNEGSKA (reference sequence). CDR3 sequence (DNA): TGCAGTGCCACGGCCCAGCGGGGGGGGTGGCAAGAGACCCAGTACCTC. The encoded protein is CSATAQRGGWQETQYL.

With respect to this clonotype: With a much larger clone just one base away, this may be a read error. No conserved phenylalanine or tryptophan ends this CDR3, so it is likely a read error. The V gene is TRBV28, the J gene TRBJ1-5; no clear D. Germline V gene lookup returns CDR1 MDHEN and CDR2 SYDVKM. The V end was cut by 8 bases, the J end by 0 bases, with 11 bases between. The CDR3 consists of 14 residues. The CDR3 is CASQTVDSNQPQHL. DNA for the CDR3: TGTGCCAGCCAAACGGTCGATAGCAATCAGCCCCAGCATCTT.

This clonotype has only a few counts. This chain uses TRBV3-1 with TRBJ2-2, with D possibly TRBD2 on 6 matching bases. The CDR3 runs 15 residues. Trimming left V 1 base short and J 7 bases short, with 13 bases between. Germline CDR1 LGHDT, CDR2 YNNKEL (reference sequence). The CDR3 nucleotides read TGTGCCAGCAGCCAAGCTAGCGCCGGACTCGGGGAGCTGTTTTTT. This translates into CASSQASAGLGELFF.

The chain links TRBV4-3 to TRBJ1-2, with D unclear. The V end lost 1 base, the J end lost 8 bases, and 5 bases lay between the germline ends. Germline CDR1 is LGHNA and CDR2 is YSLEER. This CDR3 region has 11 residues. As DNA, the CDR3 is TGCGCCAGCAGCCAAGGCGGGGGCTACACCTTC. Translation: CASSQGGGYTF.

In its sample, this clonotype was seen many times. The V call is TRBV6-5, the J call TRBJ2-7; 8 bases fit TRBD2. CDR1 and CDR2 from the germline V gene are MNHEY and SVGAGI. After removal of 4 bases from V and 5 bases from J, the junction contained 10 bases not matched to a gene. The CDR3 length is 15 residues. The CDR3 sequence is CASSFSGRAANEQYF. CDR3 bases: TGTGCCAGCAGTTTCTCCGGGAGGGCGGCGAACGAGCAGTACTTC.

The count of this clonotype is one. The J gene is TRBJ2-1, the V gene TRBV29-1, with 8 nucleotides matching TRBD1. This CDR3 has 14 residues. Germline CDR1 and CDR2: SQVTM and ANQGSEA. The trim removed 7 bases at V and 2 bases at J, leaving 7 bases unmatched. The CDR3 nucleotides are TGCAGCGCAGGGGGCGGCAGCCCCTACAATGAGCAGTTCTTC. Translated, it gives CSAGGGSPYNEQFF.

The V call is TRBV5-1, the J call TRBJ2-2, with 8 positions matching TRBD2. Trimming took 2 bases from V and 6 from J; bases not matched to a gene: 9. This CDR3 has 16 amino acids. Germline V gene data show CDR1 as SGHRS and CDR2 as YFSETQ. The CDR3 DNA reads TGCGCCAGCAGCTTTCGTGTTGGGACTAGTCCCGGGGAGCTGTTTTTT. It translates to CASSFRVGTSPGELFF.

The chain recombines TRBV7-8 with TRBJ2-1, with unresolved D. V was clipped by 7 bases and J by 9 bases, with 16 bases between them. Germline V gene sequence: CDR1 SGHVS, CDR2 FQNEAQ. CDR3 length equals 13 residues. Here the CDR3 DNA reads TGTGCCAGCACCAAGCAGAGGAACACTGAGCAGTTCTTC. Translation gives CASTKQRNTEQFF.

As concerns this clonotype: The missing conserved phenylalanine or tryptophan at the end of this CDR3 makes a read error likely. CDR3 DNA sequence: TGCAGCGTTGGTCTCAACACTGAAGCTTTCCTT. Translated, it gives CSVGLNTEAFL. The chain has TRBV29-1 and TRBJ1-1; D not resolved. CDR1 and CDR2 (germline): SQVTM, ANQGSEA. Deletions cut 4 bases from V and 2 bases from J, with 5 bases between. The CDR3 extends over 11 amino acids.

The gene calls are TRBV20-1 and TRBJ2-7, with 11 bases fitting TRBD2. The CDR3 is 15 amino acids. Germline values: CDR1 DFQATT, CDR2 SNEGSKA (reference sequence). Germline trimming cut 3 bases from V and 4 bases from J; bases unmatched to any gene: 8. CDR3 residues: CSASLGTSGLYEQYF. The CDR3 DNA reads TGCAGTGCTAGTTTGGGGACTAGCGGCCTTTACGAGCAGTACTTC.

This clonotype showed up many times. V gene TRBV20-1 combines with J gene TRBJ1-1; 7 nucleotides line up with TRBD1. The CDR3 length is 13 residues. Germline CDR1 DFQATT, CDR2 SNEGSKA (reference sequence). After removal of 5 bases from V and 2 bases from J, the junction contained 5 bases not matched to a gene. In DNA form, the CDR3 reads TGCAGTGCTCGCCGGGACAGCAACACTGAAGCTTTCTTT. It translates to CSARRDSNTEAFF.

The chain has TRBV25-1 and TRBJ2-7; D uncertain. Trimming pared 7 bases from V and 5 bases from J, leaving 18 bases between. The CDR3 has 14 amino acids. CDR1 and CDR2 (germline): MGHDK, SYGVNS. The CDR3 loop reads CASNSLADTDEQYF. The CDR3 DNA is TGTGCCAGCAATAGTTTGGCCGACACGGACGAGCAGTACTTC.

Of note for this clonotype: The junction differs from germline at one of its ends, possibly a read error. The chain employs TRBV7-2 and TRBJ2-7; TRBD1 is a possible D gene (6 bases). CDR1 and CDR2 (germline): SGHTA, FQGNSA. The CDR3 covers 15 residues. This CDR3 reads CASSFLGTTSYGQYF. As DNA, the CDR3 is TGTGCCAGCAGCTTCCTAGGGACAACCTCCTACGGGCAGTACTTC.

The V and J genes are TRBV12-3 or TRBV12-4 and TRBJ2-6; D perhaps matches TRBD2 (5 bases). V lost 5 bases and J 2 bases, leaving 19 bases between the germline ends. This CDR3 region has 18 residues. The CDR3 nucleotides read TGTGCCAGCAGTCGTGCCGTCGGAATCGGGGCTGGGGCCAACGTCCTGACTTTC. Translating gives CASSRAVGIGAGANVLTF.

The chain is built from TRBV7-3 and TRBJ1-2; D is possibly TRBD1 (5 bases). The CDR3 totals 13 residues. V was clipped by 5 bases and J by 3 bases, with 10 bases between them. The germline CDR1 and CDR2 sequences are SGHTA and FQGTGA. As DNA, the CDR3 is TGTGCCAGCAGCCGGGACGGCCACTATGGCTACACCTTC. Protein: CASSRDGHYGYTF.

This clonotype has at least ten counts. CDR3 amino acids: CASSPPGRTYGYTF. The CDR3 DNA sequence: TGTGCCAGCAGTCCACCGGGACGGACCTATGGCTACACCTTC. This chain links TRBV28 with TRBJ1-2, with TRBD1 as a possible D gene (5 bases). V was pared by 5 bases and J by 4 bases, with 14 bases between. CDR1 MDHEN and CDR2 SYDVKM come from the germline V gene. There are 14 residues in the CDR3.